The clone carrying this T cell receptor beta chain was found a few times. As yet, its antigen is unknown. This specimen comes from a study of naive and memory T cell subsets. An equimolar mix of two oligonucleotides served as the beta constant-region primer for TRBC1 and TRBC2. Nested alpha and beta constant-region primers with the SP2 primer drove four PCR rounds on ligated cDNA. TCRdb analysed the UMI-ligation and nested PCR reads with MiXCR anew, one entry per CDR3 protein. This table has under 150,000 distinct CDR3 sequences, approximately 20% appearing once. Study conclusions and caveats: Possibly reflecting memory cells re-expressing CD45RA, a few larger clonotypes occurred in naive repertoires, especially CD8.

The CDR3 has 18 residues. The junction had 18 bases not matched to a gene; V was cut back by 7 bases and J by 3 bases. CDR1 is MDHEN, CDR2 SYDVKM, per germline. The receptor's source is a human donor in good health. The material sequenced was naive CD8+ T cells from blood. V gene TRBV28 combines with J gene TRBJ2-3; 8 positions match TRBD2. The chain's CDR3 is CASTPEGRYGRATDTQYF. CDR3 DNA sequence: TGTGCCAGCACCCCCGAGGGTCGTTACGGGAGGGCTACAGATACGCAGTATTTT.